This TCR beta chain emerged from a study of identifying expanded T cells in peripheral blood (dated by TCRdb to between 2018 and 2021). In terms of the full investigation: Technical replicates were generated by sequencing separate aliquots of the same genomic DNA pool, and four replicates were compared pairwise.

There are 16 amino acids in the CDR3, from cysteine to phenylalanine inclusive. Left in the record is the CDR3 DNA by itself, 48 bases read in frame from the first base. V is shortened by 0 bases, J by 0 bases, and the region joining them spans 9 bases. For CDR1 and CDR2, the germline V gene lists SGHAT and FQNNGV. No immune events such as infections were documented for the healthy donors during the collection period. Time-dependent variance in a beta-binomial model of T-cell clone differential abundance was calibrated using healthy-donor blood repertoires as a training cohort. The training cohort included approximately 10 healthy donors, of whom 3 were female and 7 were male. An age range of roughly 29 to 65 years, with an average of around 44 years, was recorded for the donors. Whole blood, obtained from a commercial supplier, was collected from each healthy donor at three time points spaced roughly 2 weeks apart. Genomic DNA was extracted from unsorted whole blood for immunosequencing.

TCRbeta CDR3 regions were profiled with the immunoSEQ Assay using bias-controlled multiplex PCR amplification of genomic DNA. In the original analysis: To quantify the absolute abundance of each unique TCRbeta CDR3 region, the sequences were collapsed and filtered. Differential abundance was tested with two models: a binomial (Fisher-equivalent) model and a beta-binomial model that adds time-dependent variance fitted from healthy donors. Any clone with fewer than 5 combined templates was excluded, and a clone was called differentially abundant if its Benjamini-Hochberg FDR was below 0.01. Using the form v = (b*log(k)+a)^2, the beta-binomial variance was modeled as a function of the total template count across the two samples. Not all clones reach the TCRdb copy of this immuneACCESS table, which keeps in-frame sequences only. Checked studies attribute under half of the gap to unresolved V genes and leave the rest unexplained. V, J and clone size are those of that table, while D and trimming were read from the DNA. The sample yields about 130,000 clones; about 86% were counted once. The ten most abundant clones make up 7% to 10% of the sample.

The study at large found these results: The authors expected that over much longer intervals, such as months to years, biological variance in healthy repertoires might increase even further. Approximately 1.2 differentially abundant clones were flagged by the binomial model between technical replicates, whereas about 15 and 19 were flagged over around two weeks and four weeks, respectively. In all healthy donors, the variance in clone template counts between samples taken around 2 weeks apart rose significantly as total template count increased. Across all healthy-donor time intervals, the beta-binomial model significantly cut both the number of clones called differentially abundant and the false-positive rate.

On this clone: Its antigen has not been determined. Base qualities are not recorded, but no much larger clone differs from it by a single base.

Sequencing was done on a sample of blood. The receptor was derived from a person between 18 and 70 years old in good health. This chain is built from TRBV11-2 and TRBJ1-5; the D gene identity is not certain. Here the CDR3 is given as CASSLDPGYSNQPQHF. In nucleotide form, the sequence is TGTGCCAGCAGCTTAGATCCGGGATATAGCAATCAGCCCCAGCATTTT.